The 27 T cell receptor beta chains in this list originate from one sample, sequenced in a study of naive and memory T cell subsets. An equimolar mix of two oligonucleotides served as the beta constant-region primer for TRBC1 and TRBC2. MiXCR was run by TCRdb on the UMI-ligation and nested PCR reads, yielding one entry per CDR3 protein. The sample has under 150,000 distinct CDR3 sequences, approximately 15% seen once. The source material was naive CD4+ T cells from blood. These receptors were taken from a human donor in good health.

This clonotype occurred a few times. V usage is TRBV20-1 and J usage is TRBJ2-1; 12 nucleotides agree with TRBD2. CDR1 and CDR2 (germline): DFQATT, SNEGSKA (reference sequence). This CDR3 contains 14 residues. J gave up 8 bases and V 8 bases, and 10 bases lay outside the gene matches. CDR3 bases: TGCAGTCTTCTAGCGGGAGGGCCCCCCCATGAGCAGTTCTTC. Protein product: CSLLAGGPPHEQFF.

The V call is TRBV5-4, the J call TRBJ2-3, with D uncertain. V was cut by 0 bases and J by 2 bases, with 4 bases left in between. Germline V gene sequence: CDR1 SGHNT, CDR2 YYREEE (reference sequence). The length of the CDR3 is 13 residues. Written as DNA, the CDR3 is TGTGCCAGCAGCTTGGACCTCACAGATACGCAGTATTTT. The encoded protein is CASSLDLTDTQYF.

This clonotype was counted between two and nine times. The chain recombines TRBV6-2 or TRBV6-3 with TRBJ2-7; TRBD2 matches 10 bases. Per germline, CDR1 MNHEY and CDR2 SVGEGT. The V and J ends lost 0 bases and 0 bases, in that order; junction bases with no gene match: 17. The CDR3 consists of 21 residues. In nucleotides, the CDR3 is TGTGCCAGCAGTTACTCCACAGTCGGACTAGCGGAAAGACCTTACTCCTACGAGCAGTACTTC. This sequence encodes CASSYSTVGLAERPYSYEQYF.

The rearrangement uses TRBV28 and TRBJ2-1, with TRBD2 as a possible D gene (6 bases). The V end was cut by 2 bases, the J end by 11 bases, with 10 bases between. Germline V gene sequence: CDR1 MDHEN, CDR2 SYDVKM. The CDR3 spans 12 residues. The CDR3 DNA is TGTGCCAGCAGTTTACCCGGGACTCAGCAGTTCTTC. It encodes CASSLPGTQQFF.

The CDR3 reads CASIYTDTQYF. The CDR3 nucleotides read TGTGCCAGCATATACACAGATACGCAGTATTTT. The V and J genes are TRBV2 and TRBJ2-3; no firm D call. This CDR3 comprises 11 residues. Per germline, CDR1 SNHLY and CDR2 FYNNEI. V was shortened by 7 bases and J by 2 bases, with 4 bases between the two germline ends.

This clonotype appeared a few times. This sequence joins TRBV20-1 and TRBJ2-3, with D hard to call. V shed 4 bases and J shed 0 bases, with 20 bases lying between them. CDR1 and CDR2 from the germline V gene are DFQATT and SNEGSKA (reference sequence). The CDR3 totals 17 residues. The CDR3 reads CSATDPGHSSSTDTQYF. CDR3 in DNA: TGCAGTGCTACTGATCCGGGTCATAGTTCTAGCACAGATACGCAGTATTTT.

This chain's CDR3 is CASSIGGNTEAFF. The CDR3 nucleotides read TGTGCCAGCTCAATTGGGGGGAACACTGAAGCTTTCTTT. The rearrangement uses TRBV27 and TRBJ1-1, with a possible D match to TRBD1 (5 bases). Between the trimmed V and J ends, which lost 8 bases and 1 base, there was a span of 11 bases. This CDR3 spans 13 amino acids. CDR1 and CDR2 (germline): MNHEY, SMNVEV (reference sequence).

This clonotype was counted only a few times. This rearrangement joins TRBV6-1 to TRBJ2-2; no clear D. The CDR3 extends over 15 amino acids. Germline V CDR1 and CDR2: MNHNS, SASEGT. Trimming pared 4 bases from V and 1 base from J, leaving 10 bases between. CDR3: CASSVPSGNTGELFF. In DNA form, the CDR3 reads TGTGCCAGCAGTGTGCCGTCCGGGAACACCGGGGAGCTGTTTTTT.

The rearrangement links TRBV19 to TRBJ2-4; TRBD2 matches at 9 bases. Germline loops: CDR1 LNHDA, CDR2 SQIVND (reference sequence). With V trimmed by 5 bases and J by 6 bases, 5 bases remained unmatched. The CDR3 extends over 14 amino acids. CDR3 protein: CASSYSGSGNIQYF. The CDR3 nucleotides are TGTGCCAGTAGTTATAGCGGGAGCGGAAACATTCAGTACTTC.

This clonotype was detected only a few times. The V and J genes are TRBV12-5 and TRBJ2-1; unclear D gene. V dropped 1 base and J dropped 4 bases, with 8 bases sitting between them. The V gene's germline CDR1 is LGHNT and CDR2 FRNRAP. The CDR3 has 14 residues. DNA of the CDR3: TGTGCTAGTGGTTTGGAGGCGGCATACAATGAGCAGTTCTTC. This translates into CASGLEAAYNEQFF. Based on the CDR3 plus reference TRBV12-5 and TRBJ2-1, the full variable domain is DARVTQTPRHKVTEMGQEVTMRCQPILGHNTVFWYRQTMMQGLELLAYFRNRAPLDDSGMPKDRFSAEMPDATLATLKIQPSEPRDSAVYFCASGLEAAYNEQFFGPGTRLTVL.

This clonotype was recorded many times. The chain combines TRBV5-1 with TRBJ2-7; a possible D gene is TRBD1 (5 bases). Germline V gives CDR1 SGHRS, CDR2 YFSETQ. The CDR3 runs to 15 residues. V lost 4 bases and J 3 bases, leaving 17 bases between the germline ends. The CDR3 DNA follows: TGCGCCAGCAGCCGAATCGTGACAGATAGCTACGAGCAGTACTTC. Translating gives CASSRIVTDSYEQYF.

The table lists this clonotype with a few counts. The chain carries TRBV6-5 and TRBJ2-7; 10 nucleotides agree with TRBD2. CDR1 is MNHEY and CDR2 is SVGAGI in the germline V gene. The V segment lost 0 bases and the J segment 2 bases; nucleotides outside the gene matches: 4. This CDR3 is 16 amino acids long. CDR3 sequence (DNA): TGTGCCAGCAGTTACTCTCGGACTAGCGGAACCTACGAGCAGTACTTC. It is translated as CASSYSRTSGTYEQYF.

This clonotype has more than one count but fewer than ten. V usage is TRBV30 and J usage is TRBJ2-1; the match to TRBD2 covers 11 bases. Germline assignment: CDR1 GTSNPN and CDR2 SVGIG (reference sequence). With 5 bases clipped from V and 0 bases from J, the junction kept 0 bases outside the gene matches. The CDR3 consists of 14 residues. CDR3 residues: CAWGTSGSYNEQFF. The CDR3 region has the DNA TGTGCCTGGGGGACTAGCGGCTCCTACAATGAGCAGTTCTTC.

The table lists this clonotype with a few counts. This chain joins TRBV5-1 and TRBJ2-3, with 8 positions matching TRBD2. V lost 2 bases, J lost 4 bases, and 3 bases stayed unmatched. This CDR3 spans 14 amino acids. CDR1 is SGHRS, CDR2 YFSETQ, per germline. CDR3 coding DNA: TGCGCCAGCAGCTTTGGAGCGGGAGCAGATACGCAGTATTTT. Translated: CASSFGAGADTQYF.

The gene calls are TRBV6-2 or TRBV6-3 and TRBJ1-2; D call uncertain. Per the germline V gene, CDR1 is MNHEY and CDR2 is SVGEGT. V shed 0 bases and J shed 7 bases, with 6 bases lying between them. This CDR3 has 12 amino acids. CDR3 bases: TGTGCCAGCAGTTACTCCAAGACTGGCTACACCTTC. Amino acid sequence: CASSYSKTGYTF.

This clonotype was seen a handful of times. This chain uses TRBV27 with TRBJ1-1; maybe TRBD1 (5 bases). This CDR3 is built from 15 residues. Trimming removed 7 bases from V and 0 bases from J, with 15 bases in between. Germline loops: CDR1 MNHEY, CDR2 SMNVEV (reference sequence). CDR3 DNA: TGTGCCAGCACCGCCGACAGATTTATGAACACTGAAGCTTTCTTT. This sequence encodes CASTADRFMNTEAFF.

This clonotype was seen a few times. This chain connects TRBV12-3 or TRBV12-4 to TRBJ1-5, with TRBD1 matching over 7 bases. Germline trimming cut 6 bases from V and 7 bases from J; bases unmatched to any gene: 6. This CDR3 spans 13 amino acids. CDR3 coding DNA: TGTGCCAGCAGCCCGACAGGGAACCAGCCCCAGCATTTT. Encoded protein: CASSPTGNQPQHF.

The CDR3 loop reads CASSFGRGYHEQYF. The CDR3 bases are TGTGCCAGCAGTTTTGGGCGGGGTTACCACGAGCAGTACTTC. The chain uses TRBV12-3 or TRBV12-4 and TRBJ2-7; tentatively, D is TRBD2 (6 bases). The CDR3 has 14 residues. V lost 3 bases to trimming and J lost 5 bases, with 14 bases between them.

This clonotype has just a few counts. This rearrangement joins TRBV15 to TRBJ1-6; weak D call: TRBD1 (5 bases). V was pared by 4 bases and J by 8 bases, with 18 bases between. CDR3 size: 16 residues. The germline V gene encodes CDR1 LNHNV and CDR2 YYDKDF (reference sequence). The CDR3 DNA reads as TGTGCCACCAGCAAGTACGGGGCGGCGGGAGATTCACCCCTCCACTTT. As protein: CATSKYGAAGDSPLHF.

V is TRBV19 and J is TRBJ2-3, with D possibly TRBD2 on 5 matching bases. Germline V gene lookup returns CDR1 LNHDA and CDR2 SQIVND (reference sequence). CDR3 size: 14 residues. V was clipped by 10 bases and J by 3 bases, with 17 bases between them. The CDR3 DNA reads TGTGCCACTCGGCCGGTGACGGGAACAGATACGCAGTATTTT. This gives the protein CATRPVTGTDTQYF.

V gene TRBV12-3 or TRBV12-4 combines with J gene TRBJ2-7; tentatively, D is TRBD1 (5 bases). This CDR3 is 11 amino acids long. V was shortened by 5 bases and J by 4 bases, with 6 bases between the two germline ends. The CDR3 DNA reads TGTGCCAGCAGTGCAGGGTACGAGCAGTACTTC. As protein: CASSAGYEQYF.

This clonotype was seen a handful of times. The chain joins TRBV30 to TRBJ2-6; maybe TRBD1 (6 bases). Germline V gene sequence: CDR1 GTSNPN, CDR2 SVGIG (reference sequence). The CDR3 is 17 residues long. V lost 2 bases and J 4 bases, leaving 18 bases between the germline ends. CDR3 DNA sequence: TGTGCCTGGAGTCGGATGCGTGGGGGCTCCGGGGCCAACGTCCTGACTTTC. Translation gives CAWSRMRGGSGANVLTF. The full variable domain, rest sourced from reference TRBV30 and TRBJ2-6, is SQTIHQWPATLVQPVGSPLSLECTVEGTSNPNLYWYRQAAGRGLQLLFYSVGIGQISSEVPQNLSASRPQDRQFILSSKKLLLSDSGFYLCAWSRMRGGSGANVLTFGAGSRLTVL.

This clonotype has ten or more counts. This chain links TRBV29-1 with TRBJ2-2, with 9 nucleotides matching TRBD2. The J segment lost 5 bases and the V segment lost 6 bases, leaving 13 bases of the junction unmatched. This CDR3 has 16 amino acids. Per germline, CDR1 SQVTM and CDR2 ANQGSEA. In DNA form, the CDR3 reads TGCAGCGTCGCTCATAGCGGGAGCCGTAGAACCGGGGAGCTGTTTTTT. It codes for CSVAHSGSRRTGELFF.

The chain uses TRBV6-5 and TRBJ1-1; TRBD1 might be the D (6 bases). The CDR3 is 14 amino acids. Between the trimmed V and J ends, which lost 5 bases and 3 bases, there was a span of 13 bases. The germline gives CDR1 MNHEY, CDR2 SVGAGI. For the CDR3, the DNA is TGTGCCAGCAGTGCGCAGGGGAGGGACACTGAAGCTTTCTTT. It translates to CASSAQGRDTEAFF.

This clonotype was counted only a few times. This chain uses TRBV18 with TRBJ1-1, with 12 bases lining up with TRBD1. This CDR3 comprises 15 residues. The V gene end was trimmed by 3 bases and the J gene end by 6 bases; junction bases not matched to a gene: 5. The germline V gene encodes CDR1 KGHSH and CDR2 LQKENI. CDR3 amino acids: CASSPPGQGAAEAFF. The DNA of the CDR3 is TGTGCCAGCTCACCTCCGGGACAGGGGGCCGCTGAAGCTTTCTTT.

The sample holds one count of this clonotype. The chain combines TRBV3-1 with TRBJ1-5; maybe TRBD1 (5 bases). The V end lost 1 base, the J end lost 10 bases, and 14 bases lay between the germline ends. The CDR3 sequence is 14 residues long. Germline V gene sequence: CDR1 LGHDT, CDR2 YNNKEL (reference sequence). CDR3 coding DNA: TGTGCCAGCAGCCAAGCCCCGGTAGGGGCACCCCAGCATTTT. Encoded protein: CASSQAPVGAPQHF.

This clonotype was counted only a few times. The chain is built from TRBV5-6 and TRBJ1-5; D is uncertain. Germline-derived CDR1 and CDR2 are SGHDT and YYEEEE. V was pared by 0 bases and J by 0 bases, with 7 bases between. The CDR3 contains 15 residues. DNA for the CDR3: TGTGCCAGCAGCTTGGGGCCCCCTAGCAATCAGCCCCAGCATTTT. Its protein is CASSLGPPSNQPQHF.